These T cell receptor beta chains were read from a single sample in a study of T cell responses to AZD1222 COVID-19 vaccine. Using immunoSEQ multiplex PCR, the repertoire was profiled, and TCRdb retains in-frame clones only, with some absent. Of 95,000 to 150,000 clones listed, about 90% are singletons. The specimen comprised peripheral blood, sampled on day 0 of AZD1222 vaccination. Receptor source: an adult in good health. CDR3s include the opening cysteine and the closing phenylalanine or tryptophan. The order of the fields is D gene, clone size, J gene, V gene, CDR3 protein, CDR3 DNA. A D gene is named only where the DNA matches it firmly. Size values are once, few and many counts, or a class for expanded clones, and some rows have none.

>.|.|TRBJ1-4|TRBV5-6
CASSLRALNEKLFF
TGTGCCAGCAGCCTTCGTGCACTGAATGAAAAACTGTTTTTT
>.|.|TRBJ2-1|TRBV3-1/TRBV3-2
CASSPYLRYEQFF
TGTGCCAGCAGCCCCTACTTAAGGTATGAGCAGTTCTTC
>.|once|TRBJ1-4|TRBV6-1
CASSEGVGEKLFF
TGTGCCAGCAGTGAAGGGGTAGGGGAAAAACTGTTTTTT
>.|.|TRBJ2-1|TRBV4-1
CASSQTGPDEQFF
TGCGCCAGCAGCCAAACAGGGCCCGATGAGCAGTTCTTC
>TRBD2|once|TRBJ2-3|TRBV19
CASRPGLAGVTDTQYF
TGTGCCAGTAGACCCGGACTAGCGGGAGTCACGGATACGCAGTATTTT
>.|.|TRBJ1-5|TRBV15
CATSRDGQISNQPQHF
TGTGCCACCAGCAGAGATGGGCAGATTAGCAATCAGCCCCAGCATTTT
>TRBD1|.|TRBJ1-2|TRBV3-1/TRBV3-2
CASSQTGTGNYGYTF
TGTGCCAGCAGCCAGACCGGGACAGGCAACTATGGCTACACCTTC
>.|few|TRBJ2-7|TRBV5-6
CASSFAGGNEQYF
TGTGCCAGCAGCTTCGCAGGCGGGAACGAGCAGTACTTC
>.|.|TRBJ2-5|TRBV4-3
CASSQDVDREETQYF
TGCGCCAGCAGCCAAGATGTGGACAGAGAAGAGACCCAGTACTTC
>TRBD1|.|TRBJ2-1|TRBV7-9
CASSLHRQGNNEQFF
TGTGCCAGCAGCCTTCATCGACAGGGAAACAATGAGCAGTTCTTC
>.|.|TRBJ1-1|TRBV24-1
CATSDRDIRRVFF
TGTGCCACCAGTGACCGGGACATCAGACGGGTTTTCTTT
>TRBD1|.|TRBJ1-6|TRBV19
CASSFGTGASPLHF
TGTGCCAGTAGCTTTGGGACAGGTGCTTCACCCCTCCACTTT
>.|.|TRBJ1-1|TRBV16
CASSPAPGDPGWPEAFF
TGTGCCAGCAGCCCCGCCCCCGGGGACCCCGGTTGGCCTGAAGCTTTCTTT
>.|.|TRBJ1-2|TRBV7-2
CASSSWFSPNYGYTF
TGTGCCAGCAGCTCTTGGTTCAGCCCTAACTATGGCTACACCTTC
>.|.|TRBJ2-7|TRBV6-5
CASSYGRFQGEQYF
TGTGCCAGCAGTTACGGGCGATTCCAGGGCGAGCAGTACTTC
>.|few|TRBJ1-5|TRBV19
CASRPWEVDQPQHF
TGTGCCAGTAGACCCTGGGAAGTCGATCAGCCCCAGCATTTT
>.|.|TRBJ1-6|TRBV29-1
CSVGADYNSPLHF
TGCAGCGTTGGGGCTGACTATAATTCACCCCTCCACTTT
>.|.|TRBJ1-1|TRBV6-5
CASSYGSRDEAFF
TGTGCCAGCAGTTACGGCAGCAGGGATGAAGCTTTCTTT
>.|.|TRBJ1-3|TRBV24-1
CATTTERSRSGNTIYF
TGTGCCACCACAACGGAAAGGTCCCGCTCTGGAAACACCATATATTTT
>.|.|TRBJ1-5|TRBV7-2
CASSLGGANNYQPQHF
TGTGCCAGCAGCTTGGGGGGGGCGAATAATTATCAGCCCCAGCATTTT